Listed here are 10 T cell receptor beta chains from one sample, sequenced in a study of identical twins. TCRdb re-called the 5' RACE reads with MiXCR, one entry per CDR3 protein. This sample has 350,000 or so distinct CDR3 sequences, with roughly 12% found just once. These data also featured in a second study, about yellow fever vaccine responses in identical twins.

Sequencing input: CD8+ T cells sorted from blood. The receptors derive from a woman aged 18-30 years in good health.

This clonotype occurred a few times. V usage is TRBV4-1 and J usage is TRBJ2-7; 7 nucleotides match TRBD2. Trimming removed 1 base from V and 4 bases from J; junction bases left unmatched: 4. CDR3 length: 14 amino acids. Per the germline V gene, CDR1 is MGHRA and CDR2 is YSYEKL. This CDR3 reads CASSQARGGYEQYF. CDR3 DNA sequence: TGCGCCAGCAGCCAAGCCCGCGGGGGTTACGAGCAGTACTTC.

The rearrangement uses TRBV28 and TRBJ2-1, with 10 nucleotides matching TRBD2. Germline values: CDR1 MDHEN, CDR2 SYDVKM. The J segment lost 5 bases and the V segment lost 2 bases, leaving 12 bases of the junction unmatched. This CDR3 is 18 amino acids long. The CDR3: CASSLRSPAGLANNEQFF. The CDR3, as DNA: TGTGCCAGCAGTTTACGATCGCCGGCGGGACTAGCGAACAATGAGCAGTTCTTC.

This clonotype was picked up many times. V usage is TRBV3-1 and J usage is TRBJ2-1; 15 nucleotides match TRBD2. J gave up 8 bases and V 0 bases, and 17 bases lay outside the gene matches. The CDR3 runs to 21 residues. Germline V gives CDR1 LGHDT, CDR2 YNNKEL (reference sequence). CDR3 in amino acids: CASSQDWGTSGGTLPLDEQFF. The CDR3 DNA follows: TGTGCCAGCAGCCAAGATTGGGGGACTAGCGGGGGGACACTCCCCCTTGATGAGCAGTTCTTC.

This clonotype has just a few counts. The chain joins TRBV27 to TRBJ2-3; weak D call: TRBD1 (5 bases). The CDR3 extends over 16 amino acids. Trimming shortened V by 7 bases and J by 0 bases, and 17 bases separated the two germline ends. CDR1 is MNHEY and CDR2 is SMNVEV in the germline V gene (reference sequence). The CDR3 here is CASIRDSLSSTDTQYF. The CDR3, as DNA: TGTGCCAGCATTCGTGACAGTCTCTCAAGCACAGATACGCAGTATTTT.

This clonotype was recorded a few times. CDR3 amino acids: CASSSHPGQGLEQYV. Written as DNA, the CDR3 is TGTGCCAGCAGCTCCCACCCGGGACAGGGACTCGAGCAGTACGTC. This sequence joins TRBV7-7 and TRBJ2-7, with 9 bases lining up with TRBD1. After removal of 4 bases from V and 6 bases from J, the junction contained 10 bases not matched to a gene. In germline, CDR1 is SSHAT, CDR2 FNYEAQ (reference sequence). The CDR3 sequence is 15 residues long.

The chain couples TRBV7-9 to TRBJ1-4; the D gene is possibly TRBD1 (6 bases). V lost 5 bases and J lost 7, with 23 bases in between. The CDR3 runs to 17 residues. Per germline, CDR1 SEHNR and CDR2 FQNEAQ (reference sequence). CDR3 in amino acids: CASSPPHAGQPSEKLFF. The CDR3 DNA sequence: TGTGCCAGCAGCCCACCCCACGCCGGACAGCCGAGTGAAAAACTGTTTTTT.

Regarding this clonotype: A read error is possible here, since a much larger clone lies one base away. This chain uses TRBV12-3 or TRBV12-4 with TRBJ1-2; no reliable D call. This CDR3 has 12 residues. The CDR3 is CARSFSGYGYTF. DNA of the CDR3: TGTGCCCGCAGTTTTTCGGGCTATGGCTACACCTTC.

This clonotype was observed a few times. This chain connects TRBV18 to TRBJ1-5; the D gene is possibly TRBD1 (5 bases). Germline V gene lookup returns CDR1 KGHSH and CDR2 LQKENI. CDR3 length: 14 amino acids. The ends were cut back, 0 bases at V and 6 bases at J, with 9 bases in the middle. For the CDR3, the DNA is TGTGCCAGCTCACCACCTGAGGGGACTCAGCCCCAGCATTTT. Its protein product is CASSPPEGTQPQHF.

The rearrangement links TRBV20-1 to TRBJ1-2, with D unclear. V was trimmed by 5 bases and J by 4 bases, leaving 17 bases between them. This CDR3 is built from 14 residues. Germline V CDR1 and CDR2: DFQATT, SNEGSKA (reference sequence). CDR3 sequence reads: CSAGHSEPSYGYTF. The CDR3 region has the DNA TGCAGTGCTGGCCACAGCGAGCCCAGCTATGGCTACACCTTC.

This clonotype was counted a few times. The chain couples TRBV19 to TRBJ1-5; no definite D call. V was cut by 7 bases and J by 0 bases, with 7 bases left in between. Per germline, CDR1 LNHDA and CDR2 SQIVND (reference sequence). There are 13 residues in the CDR3. The CDR3: CASTDVSNQPQHF. In nucleotides, the CDR3 is TGTGCCAGTACGGACGTTAGCAATCAGCCCCAGCATTTT.